This TCR beta chain was identified during a study of neoadjuvant anti-PD-1 for oral cavity cancer. The V segment lost 3 bases and the J segment 9 bases; nucleotides outside the gene matches: 7. Germline V gene data show CDR1 as SGHTA and CDR2 as FQGTGA. CDR3 length: 15 residues. Time point specified: after neoadjuvant nivolumab, at surgical resection. The assay was immunoSEQ multiplex PCR, and TCRdb's table has in-frame clones only and misses some. Altogether roughly 13,000 clones are present, 75% being singletons, with the ten largest covering roughly 2%. The origin of this receptor is a person between 40 and 80 years old with oral cavity squamous cell carcinoma. Sequenced material: PBMCs, taken after nivolumab (anti-PD-1) treatment. V usage is TRBV7-3 and J usage is TRBJ2-1; 11 bases map to TRBD1. DNA of the CDR3: TGTGCCAGCAGCTTCGGCGGGACAGGGGGTGTTGAGCAGTTCTTC. Amino acid sequence: CASSFGGTGGVEQFF.